The present entry profiles one TCR beta chain with its context. What it recognizes is unknown. This sample stems from a study of cytomegalovirus exposure and HLA in healthy donors. Across the study: A data release that came early held approximately 92 million unique TCRs from HLA-typed donors. Study-level points and caveats: Accurate prediction of most subjects' HLA-A and HLA-B alleles from TCR beta sequences was reported. What was likely a sequencing artifact was a cluster of highly shared sequence variants.

Unrecorded immune exposure was likely among donors, who were nominally healthy when sampled. PCR involved 60 Vbeta and 13 Jbeta primers. Generated by immunoSEQ multiplex PCR, the TCRdb table keeps only in-frame clones and is missing some. The repertoire holds about 160,000 clones, with around four fifths as singletons. CDR1 is GTSNPN, CDR2 SVGIG, per germline (reference sequence). After removal of 0 bases from V and 2 bases from J, the junction contained 7 bases not matched to a gene. The CDR3 has 16 residues. The receptor's source is a girl under 10 years old in good health and CMV-seropositive. V usage is TRBV30 and J usage is TRBJ2-3, with 8 positions matching TRBD2. What was sequenced was PBMCs. This CDR3 reads CAWSVLEREITDTQYF. CDR3 in DNA: TGTGCCTGGAGTGTCTTAGAGCGGGAGATCACAGATACGCAGTATTTT.